This TCR beta chain was profiled in a study of blood T cell repertoires in COVID-19. At the level of the study: Sources were T cells, B-cell-depleted T cells, or PBMCs; the material itself was cDNA or gDNA.

As originally analysed: Reference gene primer amplification in the assay estimated nucleated cell counts. Generated by immunoSEQ multiplex PCR, the TCRdb table keeps only in-frame clones and is missing some. That table furnishes V, J and clone size, whereas the DNA furnished D and trimming. The table shows 250,000 to 350,000 clones, with roughly 88% occurring only once. The CDR3 sequence is 16 residues long. CDR1 is MNHNY, CDR2 SVGAGI, per germline (reference sequence). Trimming cost V 4 bases and J 6 bases; bases outside gene matches: 11. Participants had their cohort set by participant-reported clinical history. Before being deemed recovered, Cohort 3 donors had two negative PCRs, clearance, or symptom resolution.

The sample taken for sequencing was PBMCs or T cells enriched from blood (not recorded which). The source of this sequence is a woman younger than 45 who had recovered from COVID-19. The chain joins TRBV6-6 to TRBJ1-1; 10 nucleotides agree with TRBD1. The CDR3 coding sequence is TGTGCCAGCAGTTCTCTTCCCGGGACAGGGGAATCTGAAGCTTTCTTT. The encoded protein is CASSSLPGTGESEAFF.